Below are 32 T cell receptor beta chains sequenced from a single sample in a study of T cells after yellow fever vaccination. From the 5' RACE reads, TCRdb called clonotypes with MiXCR, one entry per CDR3 protein. The sample holds tens of thousands of distinct CDR3 sequences, roughly 4.5% seen once. Material: CD8+ T cells sorted from PBMCs, obtained 5 days after the yellow fever booster vaccination. These receptors were obtained from a man aged 30 to 39 who received the YFV17D yellow fever vaccine.

This clonotype was counted ten times or more. The chain links TRBV30 to TRBJ2-3; TRBD2 matches 9 bases. Germline CDR1 and CDR2: GTSNPN and SVGIG (reference sequence). Trimming removed 0 bases from V and 4 bases from J; junction bases left unmatched: 14. The CDR3 totals 18 residues. The CDR3 DNA sequence: TGTGCCTGGAGTGTAGATTGGGCTAGCGGGACTTGGGCAGATACGCAGTATTTT. Protein: CAWSVDWASGTWADTQYF.

This clonotype was detected ten times or more. This chain connects TRBV19 to TRBJ1-6; no clear D. V was trimmed by 9 bases and J by 8 bases, leaving 17 bases between them. This CDR3 contains 14 residues. CDR1 is LNHDA and CDR2 is SQIVND in the germline V gene (reference sequence). The CDR3 spells CASNPGSVYSPLHF. The CDR3 DNA is TGTGCCAGCAATCCGGGATCCGTATATTCACCCCTCCACTTT.

This clonotype has only a few counts. This rearrangement joins TRBV15 to TRBJ2-1; D perhaps matches TRBD2 (7 bases). Trimming stripped 1 base from V and 8 bases from J, with 12 bases between. The CDR3 contains 14 residues. Germline V lookup: CDR1 LNHNV, CDR2 YYDKDF (reference sequence). CDR3 sequence: CATSRGGGADEQFF. The DNA for the CDR3 is TGTGCCACCAGCAGAGGAGGGGGGGCCGATGAGCAGTTCTTC. The entire variable domain, with the rest obtained from reference TRBV15 and TRBJ2-1, is as follows: DAMVIQNPRYQVTQFGKPVTLSCSQTLNHNVMYWYQQKSSQAPKLLFHYYDKDFNNEADTPDNFQSRRPNTSFCFLDIRSPGLGDTAMYLCATSRGGGADEQFFGPGTRLTVL.

This clonotype was detected many times. V and J are TRBV7-3 and TRBJ2-7, with D tentatively TRBD1 or TRBD2 (7 bases each). The CDR3 is made up of 16 amino acids. The germline V gene encodes CDR1 SGHTA and CDR2 FQGTGA. V was clipped by 5 bases and J by 6 bases, with 23 bases between them. CDR3 in amino acids: CASSLFSWEGAGEQYF. The CDR3 DNA follows: TGTGCCAGCAGCCTCTTCTCTTGGGAGGGGGCTGGCGAGCAGTACTTC.

This clonotype appeared many times. V is TRBV6-5 and J is TRBJ2-2; D uncertain. The CDR3 is made up of 14 amino acids. Germline V lookup: CDR1 MNHEY, CDR2 SVGAGI. V lost 0 bases, J lost 6 bases, and 8 bases lay in between. The CDR3 loop reads CASSYSIAPGELFF. The CDR3 nucleotides are TGTGCCAGCAGTTACTCGATTGCCCCCGGGGAGCTGTTTTTT.

This clonotype has a count of ten or more. The rearrangement joins TRBV19 to TRBJ2-5; D is ambiguous. Germline CDR1 LNHDA, CDR2 SQIVND (reference sequence). This CDR3 has 12 residues. Trimming took off 6 bases at V and 4 bases at J, with 9 bases between the two ends. The CDR3 nucleotides are TGTGCCAGTAGCCCCCACGGAGAGACCCAGTACTTC. Protein sequence: CASSPHGETQYF.

This clonotype occurred many times. The chain is built from TRBV28 and TRBJ2-1; 11 positions match TRBD2. Germline V gene data show CDR1 as MDHEN and CDR2 as SYDVKM. The CDR3 loop spans 20 amino acids. V lost 4 bases and J lost 0; bases outside the gene matches: 14. CDR3: CASSSAQYIAGGDSYNEQFF. The CDR3 DNA sequence: TGTGCCAGCAGTTCCGCACAATACATAGCGGGAGGGGACTCCTACAATGAGCAGTTCTTC.

This clonotype was seen at least ten times. This rearrangement joins TRBV5-5 to TRBJ2-2, with 9 bases lining up with TRBD1. Germline V lookup: CDR1 SGHKS, CDR2 YYEKEE (reference sequence). Losses at the gene ends were 6 bases for V and 6 bases for J; bases not matched to a gene: 12. The CDR3 contains 16 residues. CDR3 residues: CASIRTGESVAGELFF. CDR3 in DNA: TGTGCCAGCATCCGGACAGGGGAGTCAGTCGCCGGGGAGCTGTTTTTT.

The sample holds many counts of this clonotype. This sequence joins TRBV27 and TRBJ2-7; TRBD2 agrees at 10 bases. The CDR3 is made up of 15 amino acids. Trimming cost V 6 bases and J 5 bases; bases outside gene matches: 10. CDR1 and CDR2 (germline): MNHEY, SMNVEV (reference sequence). CDR3: CASSYAGTSVNEQYF. The CDR3 nucleotides read TGTGCCAGCAGCTACGCCGGGACTAGCGTGAACGAGCAGTACTTC.

In its sample, this clonotype was seen many times. This rearrangement joins TRBV27 to TRBJ1-5; 7 bases fit TRBD1. Germline V gene data show CDR1 as MNHEY and CDR2 as SMNVEV (reference sequence). The CDR3 has 14 amino acids. J gave up 6 bases and V 5 bases, and 7 bases lay outside the gene matches. The chain's CDR3 is CASSPWTGGQPQHF. The CDR3 nucleotides read TGTGCCAGCAGTCCGTGGACAGGAGGTCAGCCCCAGCATTTT.

Concerning this clonotype itself: A much larger clone sits a single nucleotide away, making a read error possible. This chain joins TRBV7-6 and TRBJ1-3, with D unresolved. CDR1 is SGHVS and CDR2 is FNYEAQ in the germline V gene. This CDR3 has 13 residues. CDR3 in DNA: TGTGCCAGGAGCTCCCCAGATGGAAACACCATATATTTT. Residues: CARSSPDGNTIYF.

There are many counts of this clonotype. This rearrangement joins TRBV6-5 to TRBJ2-1; D is perhaps TRBD2 (5 bases). V shed 0 bases and J shed 1 base, with 13 bases lying between them. The CDR3 is 17 residues long. Germline V gene sequence: CDR1 MNHEY, CDR2 SVGAGI. The CDR3 region has the DNA TGTGCCAGCAGTTACTCGAGGGAAGCAAGATCCTACAATGAGCAGTTCTTC. Translated: CASSYSREARSYNEQFF.

There are many counts of this clonotype. In DNA, the CDR3 is TGTGCCAGCAGCCCCGGGACAGCCTATGAGCAGTTCTTC. It is translated as CASSPGTAYEQFF. J is TRBJ2-1 and V is TRBV3-1; 7 bases agree with TRBD1. Germline loops: CDR1 LGHDT, CDR2 YNNKEL (reference sequence). V lost 4 bases, J lost 8 bases, and 5 bases stayed unmatched. CDR3 length equals 13 residues.

This clonotype was seen ten or more times. The chain recombines TRBV6-2 or TRBV6-3 with TRBJ1-1; a weak D match, TRBD1 (6 bases). CDR3 length: 18 amino acids. V was trimmed by 2 bases and J by 2 bases, leaving 21 bases between them. The germline gives CDR1 MNHEY, CDR2 SVGEGT. CDR3 DNA sequence: TGTGCCAGCAGTTACCCGGACAGTTTCGTAATGGACAACACTGAAGCTTTCTTT. Translating gives CASSYPDSFVMDNTEAFF.

A few counts support this clonotype. V and J are TRBV4-2 and TRBJ1-6, with TRBD1 identical over 8 bases. The J segment lost 0 bases and the V segment lost 5 bases, leaving 12 bases of the junction unmatched. The CDR3 is 19 residues long. CDR1 LGHNA and CDR2 YNFKEQ come from the germline V gene. In nucleotides, the CDR3 is TGTGCCAGCAGCGGAGGGACAGGCGCTTCGAGCTCCTATAATTCACCCCTCCACTTT. Protein sequence: CASSGGTGASSSYNSPLHF.

In its sample, this clonotype was seen many times. V usage is TRBV27 and J usage is TRBJ1-5, with a weak D call TRBD1 (5 bases). V was clipped by 6 bases and J by 9 bases, with 15 bases between them. The germline V gene encodes CDR1 MNHEY and CDR2 SMNVEV (reference sequence). This CDR3 has 13 amino acids. This CDR3 reads CASSRDGFRPQHF. The CDR3 DNA is TGTGCCAGCAGCCGGGACGGATTTAGGCCCCAGCATTTT.

This clonotype was found many times. This sequence joins TRBV5-1 and TRBJ2-6; either TRBD1 or TRBD2 may fit D (5 bases each). This CDR3 spans 20 amino acids. V dropped 0 bases and J dropped 1 base, with 20 bases sitting between them. The germline V gene has CDR1 SGHRS and CDR2 YFSETQ. DNA of the CDR3: TGCGCCAGCAGCTTGGCTTTCGGGGTCAGGGCTATTTCTGGGGCCAACGTCCTGACTTTC. Its protein product is CASSLAFGVRAISGANVLTF.

This clonotype was seen at least ten times. The V gene is TRBV20-1, the J gene TRBJ2-2; a possible D gene is TRBD2 (5 bases). V shed 0 bases and J shed 1 base, with 12 bases lying between them. Germline values: CDR1 DFQATT, CDR2 SNEGSKA (reference sequence). This CDR3 region has 16 residues. As DNA, the CDR3 is TGCAGTGCTAGAGATCCCCGGGGAAGGAACACCGGGGAGCTGTTTTTT. Its protein is CSARDPRGRNTGELFF.

The table lists this clonotype with many counts. This chain links TRBV12-3 or TRBV12-4 with TRBJ2-7; no firm D call. The CDR3 is made up of 11 amino acids. V lost 4 bases and J 2 bases, leaving 3 bases between the germline ends. The CDR3 loop reads CASSSAYEQYF. In DNA, the CDR3 is TGTGCCAGCAGTTCCGCCTACGAGCAGTACTTC.

V is TRBV11-2 and J is TRBJ2-3; no clear D. Trimming took 5 bases from V and 4 from J, leaving 10 bases between them. Germline V lookup: CDR1 SGHAT, CDR2 FQNNGV. The CDR3 is 13 amino acids. CDR3 sequence reads: CASSPQSADTQYF. The CDR3 DNA sequence: TGTGCCAGCAGCCCCCAGTCAGCAGATACGCAGTATTTT.

In this sample, this clonotype turned up many times. The chain links TRBV11-2 to TRBJ1-1; a possible D gene is TRBD1 (5 bases). V lost 1 base and J lost 6, with 9 bases in between. The CDR3 spans 13 residues. Germline V lookup: CDR1 SGHAT, CDR2 FQNNGV. The CDR3 spells CASSLVTGAEAFF. CDR3 sequence (DNA): TGTGCCAGCAGCTTAGTTACGGGGGCTGAAGCTTTCTTT.

Many counts were recorded for this clonotype. V usage is TRBV4-3 and J usage is TRBJ2-3; TRBD2 matches at 9 bases. Germline V gives CDR1 LGHNA, CDR2 YSLEER. The V gene end was trimmed by 2 bases and the J gene end by 2 bases; junction bases not matched to a gene: 2. The CDR3 extends over 15 amino acids. The CDR3 coding sequence is TGCGCCAGCAGCCAATCTAGCGGGAACACAGATACGCAGTATTTT. Translation gives CASSQSSGNTDTQYF.

This clonotype was seen ten or more times. This rearrangement joins TRBV11-2 to TRBJ2-1, with 10 bases matching TRBD2. The CDR3 spans 17 residues. In germline, CDR1 is SGHAT, CDR2 FQNNGV. Trimming at V came to 5 bases and at J to 2 bases, leaving 9 bases not matched to a gene. CDR3 sequence (DNA): TGTGCCAGCAGCCCAGCTGGGACTAGCGTAACCTACAATGAGCAGTTCTTC. Protein sequence: CASSPAGTSVTYNEQFF.

The sample holds many counts of this clonotype. The chain uses TRBV6-5 and TRBJ2-1, with D unclear. This CDR3 is 14 amino acids long. V lost 0 bases and J lost 7, with 10 bases in between. Per the germline V gene, CDR1 is MNHEY and CDR2 is SVGAGI. The CDR3 reads CASSYSIIANEQFF. CDR3 coding DNA: TGTGCCAGCAGTTACTCGATAATAGCTAATGAGCAGTTCTTC.

This clonotype was observed at least ten times. This chain uses TRBV24-1 with TRBJ2-5, with TRBD1 matching over 9 bases. The CDR3 has 13 residues. Germline CDR1 KGHDR, CDR2 SFDVKD. Trimming removed 5 bases from V and 5 bases from J; junction bases left unmatched: 2. The CDR3 DNA follows: TGTGCCACCAGTGGGACAGGGGACGAGACCCAGTACTTC. Its translation: CATSGTGDETQYF.

There are many counts of this clonotype. The chain has TRBV5-4 and TRBJ2-6, with unresolved D. The length of the CDR3 is 15 residues. V lost 0 bases to trimming and J lost 0 bases, with 4 bases between them. The germline V gene encodes CDR1 SGHNT and CDR2 YYREEE (reference sequence). The CDR3 sequence: CASSLGNSGANVLTF. The CDR3 nucleotides read TGTGCCAGCAGCTTGGGCAACTCTGGGGCCAACGTCCTGACTTTC.

In this sample, this clonotype turned up many times. The rearrangement joins TRBV9 to TRBJ2-7, with 8 bases that match TRBD1. Germline V lookup: CDR1 SGDLS, CDR2 YYNGEE. The CDR3 loop spans 14 amino acids. The V and J ends lost 2 bases and 6 bases, in that order; junction bases with no gene match: 7. The CDR3 DNA is TGTGCCAGCAGCGTGTCTCAGGGGGCTATCGAGCAGTACTTC. Translated: CASSVSQGAIEQYF.

This clonotype was recorded many times. V gene TRBV9 combines with J gene TRBJ2-1; 11 positions agree with TRBD2. Unmatched junction bases numbered 0, after V lost 0 bases and J lost 10 bases. The CDR3 extends over 13 amino acids. CDR1 and CDR2 (germline): SGDLS, YYNGEE. Here the CDR3 reads CASSVASGREQFF. The CDR3 DNA sequence: TGTGCCAGCAGCGTAGCTAGCGGGAGGGAGCAGTTCTTC. The entire variable domain, with the rest obtained from reference TRBV9 and TRBJ2-1, is as follows: DSGVTQTPKHLITATGQRVTLRCSPRSGDLSVYWYQQSLDQGLQFLIQYYNGEERAKGNILERFSAQQFPDLHSELNLSSLELGDSALYFCASSVASGREQFFGPGTRLTVL.

The sample holds many counts of this clonotype. The chain has TRBV24-1 and TRBJ2-2, with unresolved D. The length of the CDR3 is 12 residues. CDR1 and CDR2 (germline): KGHDR, SFDVKD. The ends were cut back, 7 bases at V and 0 bases at J, with 2 bases in the middle. CDR3 sequence reads: CATRTNTGELFF. Written as DNA, the CDR3 is TGTGCCACCAGGACGAACACCGGGGAGCTGTTTTTT.

This clonotype occurred many times. The chain uses TRBV4-1 and TRBJ2-7, with 9 bases matching TRBD2. CDR1 and CDR2 from the germline V gene are MGHRA and YSYEKL. There are 15 residues in the CDR3. V gave up 1 base and J gave up 2 bases; unmatched junction bases: 3. The CDR3 loop is CASSQVREGPYEQYF. In nucleotides, the CDR3 is TGCGCCAGCAGCCAAGTGCGGGAGGGTCCCTACGAGCAGTACTTC.

This clonotype has more than one count but fewer than ten. The V and J genes are TRBV30 and TRBJ2-7, with 9 nucleotides matching TRBD1. Germline CDR1 GTSNPN, CDR2 SVGIG (reference sequence). The CDR3 consists of 12 residues. Trimming took 5 bases from V and 2 from J; bases not matched to a gene: 1. This CDR3 reads CAWGDRAYEQYF. CDR3 nucleotide sequence: TGTGCCTGGGGGGACAGGGCCTACGAGCAGTACTTC.

This clonotype was found many times. The chain employs TRBV5-6 and TRBJ2-3; a weak D match, TRBD2 (6 bases). Germline CDR1 SGHDT, CDR2 YYEEEE. The CDR3 is 18 residues long. V lost 1 base and J lost 7, with 25 bases in between. In nucleotides, the CDR3 is TGTGCCAGCAGCTTGATGTCTTTATTGGCGGAGGGAGGAAATACGCAGTATTTT. It yields the protein CASSLMSLLAEGGNTQYF.